The text below deals with one TCR beta chain. The target antigen is unknown. A much larger clone is a single base away; this may be a read error. This sample's time point: patch test 3, about 24 weeks after DPC sensitization. As for treatment: therapeutic diphenylcyclopropenone sensitization with weekly scalp DPC. Germline values: CDR1 LNHDA, CDR2 SQIVND (reference sequence). This CDR3 comprises 17 residues. The data are from a study of human T cells and chemical hapten exposure. Study details: TCR yields per sample varied, mainly owing to small pooled library volume differences.

Study observations and caveats: Healthy people's immune response may differ from that of the donors, who had alopecia.

The study's library attached unique molecular identifiers to single cDNA molecules. Via MiXCR, TCRdb re-called the RACE reads, giving one row per CDR3 protein. Of tens of thousands of distinct CDR3 sequences detected, 11% appear once; the ten largest clones hold over 3.5%. Here the sequenced sample was whole blood, taken in connection with sensitization to the hapten diphenylcyclopropenone (DPC). This chain uses TRBV19 with TRBJ2-3; possibly TRBD2 for D (5 bases). The clonotype was recovered from a woman aged 45-65 years with alopecia areata. Some clones in this sample may be carry-over from other donors' samples. Here the CDR3 reads CASSREHRSGSTVTQYF. In DNA form, the CDR3 reads TGTGCCAGTAGTAGGGAGCATCGGAGCGGTAGCACAGTTACGCAGTATTTT.